The clone carrying this T cell receptor (beta chain) was picked up a small number of times. The antigen is undetermined. The data originate from a study of identical twins. Study outcomes and limitations: Insertions were reduced in abundant cord blood beta clonotypes but not in memory repertoires. The presence of invariant MAIT and iNKT cells could partly confound analyses of zero-insertion sequences. Where beta out-of-frame sequences were concerned, excess twin sharing was weaker.

Using its own MiXCR run on the 5' RACE reads, TCRdb lists one record per CDR3 protein. The sample lists 1,800,000 or so distinct CDR3 sequences, less than 35% seen once, with around 0.3% in the top ten. The CDR3 runs 15 residues. Germline loops: CDR1 MNHNY, CDR2 SVGAGI (reference sequence). V was clipped by 0 bases and J by 7 bases, with 13 bases between them. V gene TRBV6-6 combines with J gene TRBJ1-5; D possibly corresponds to TRBD1 (6 bases). Source material: cord blood. The source of this sequence is a newborn girl in good health. In DNA, the CDR3 is TGTGCCAGCAGTTACTCGGGAGGGGGGACCCAGCCCCAGCATTTT. It encodes CASSYSGGGTQPQHF.